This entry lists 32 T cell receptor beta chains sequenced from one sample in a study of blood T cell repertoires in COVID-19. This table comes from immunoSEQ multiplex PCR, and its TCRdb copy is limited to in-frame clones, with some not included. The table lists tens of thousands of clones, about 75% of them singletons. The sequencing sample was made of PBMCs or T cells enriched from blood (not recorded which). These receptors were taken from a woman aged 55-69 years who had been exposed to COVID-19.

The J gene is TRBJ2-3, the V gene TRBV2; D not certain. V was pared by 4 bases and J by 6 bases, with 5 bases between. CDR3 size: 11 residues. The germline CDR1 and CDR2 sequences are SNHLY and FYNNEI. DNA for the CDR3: TGTGCCAGCAGTGTGCGGGATACGCAGTATTTT. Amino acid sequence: CASSVRDTQYF.

The CDR3 loop reads CASSHLQDTEAFF. The CDR3 nucleotides are TGCGCCAGCAGCCATTTACAGGACACTGAAGCTTTCTTT. The chain employs TRBV5-1 and TRBJ1-1; the D gene is possibly TRBD1 (5 bases). This CDR3 is built from 13 residues. V lost 4 bases to trimming and J lost 3 bases, with 10 bases between them. Germline values: CDR1 SGHRS, CDR2 YFSETQ.

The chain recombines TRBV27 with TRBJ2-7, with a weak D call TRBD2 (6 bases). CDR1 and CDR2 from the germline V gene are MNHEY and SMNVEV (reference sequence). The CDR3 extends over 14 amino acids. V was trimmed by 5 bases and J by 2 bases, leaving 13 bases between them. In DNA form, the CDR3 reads TGTGCCAGCAGTGTCCGGGACTCTACCTACGAGCAGTACTTC. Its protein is CASSVRDSTYEQYF.

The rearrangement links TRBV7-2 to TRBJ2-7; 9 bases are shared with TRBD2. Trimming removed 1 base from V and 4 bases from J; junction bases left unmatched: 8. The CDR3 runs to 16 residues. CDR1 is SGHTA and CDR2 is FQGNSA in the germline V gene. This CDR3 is CASSLEAGGLAYEQYF. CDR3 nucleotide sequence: TGTGCCAGCAGCTTAGAGGCGGGAGGGCTGGCGTACGAGCAGTACTTC.

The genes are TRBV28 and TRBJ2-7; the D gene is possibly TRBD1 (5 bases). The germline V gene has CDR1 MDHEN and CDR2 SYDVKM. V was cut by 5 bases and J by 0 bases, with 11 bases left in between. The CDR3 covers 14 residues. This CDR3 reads CASSQGGSSYEQYF. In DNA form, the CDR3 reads TGTGCCAGCAGTCAGGGCGGAAGCTCCTACGAGCAGTACTTC.

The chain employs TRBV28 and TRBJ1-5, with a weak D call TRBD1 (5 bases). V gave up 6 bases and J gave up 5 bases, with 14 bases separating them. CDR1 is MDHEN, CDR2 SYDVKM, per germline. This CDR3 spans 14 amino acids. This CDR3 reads CASSGRDGDQPQHF. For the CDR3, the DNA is TGTGCCAGCAGCGGCAGGGATGGCGATCAGCCCCAGCATTTT.

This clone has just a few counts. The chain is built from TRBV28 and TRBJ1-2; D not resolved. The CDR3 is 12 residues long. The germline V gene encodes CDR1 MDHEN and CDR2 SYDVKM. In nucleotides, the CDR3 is TGTGCTATCAGTCTCCGGGCGGGTGGCTACACCTTC. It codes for CAISLRAGGYTF.

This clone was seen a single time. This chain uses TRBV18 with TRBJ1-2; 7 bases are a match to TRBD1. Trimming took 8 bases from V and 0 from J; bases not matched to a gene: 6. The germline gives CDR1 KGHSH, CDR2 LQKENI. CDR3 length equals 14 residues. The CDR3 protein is CASRRDRANYGYTF. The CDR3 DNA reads TGTGCCAGCCGTCGGGACAGAGCTAACTATGGCTACACCTTC.

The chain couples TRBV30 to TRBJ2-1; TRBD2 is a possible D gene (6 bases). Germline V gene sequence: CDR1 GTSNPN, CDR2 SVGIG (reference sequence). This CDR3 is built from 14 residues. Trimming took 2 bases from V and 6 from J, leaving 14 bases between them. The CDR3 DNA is TGTGCCTGGAGTCCCTCCGGGAGCCGCAATGAGCAGTTCTTC. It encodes CAWSPSGSRNEQFF.

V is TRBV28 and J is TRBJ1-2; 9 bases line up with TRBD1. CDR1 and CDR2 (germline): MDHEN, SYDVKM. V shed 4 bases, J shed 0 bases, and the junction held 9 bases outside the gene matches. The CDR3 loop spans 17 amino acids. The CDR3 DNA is TGTGCCAGCAGTTCCGGGACAGGGACTTTAGCTAACTATGGCTACACCTTC. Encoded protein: CASSSGTGTLANYGYTF.

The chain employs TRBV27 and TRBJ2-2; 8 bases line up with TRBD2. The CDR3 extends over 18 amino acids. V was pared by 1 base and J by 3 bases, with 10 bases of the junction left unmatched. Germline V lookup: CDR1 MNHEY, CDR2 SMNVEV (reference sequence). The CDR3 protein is CASSLFVRGGRDTGELFF. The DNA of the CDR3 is TGTGCCAGCAGTTTATTCGTCCGGGGGGGCAGAGACACCGGGGAGCTGTTTTTT.

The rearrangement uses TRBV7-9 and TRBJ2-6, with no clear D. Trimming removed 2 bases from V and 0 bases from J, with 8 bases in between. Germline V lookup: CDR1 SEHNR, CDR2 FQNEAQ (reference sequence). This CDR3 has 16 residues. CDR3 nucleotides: TGTGCCAGCAGCTTACCAGTTCACTCTGGGGCCAACGTCCTGACTTTC. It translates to CASSLPVHSGANVLTF.

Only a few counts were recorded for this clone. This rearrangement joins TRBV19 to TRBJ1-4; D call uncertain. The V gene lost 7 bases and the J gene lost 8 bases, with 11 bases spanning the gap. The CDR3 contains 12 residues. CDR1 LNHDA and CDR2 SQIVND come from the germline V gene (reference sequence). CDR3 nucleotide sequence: TGTGCCAGTACGACCCTCGGGGAAAAACTGTTTTTT. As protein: CASTTLGEKLFF. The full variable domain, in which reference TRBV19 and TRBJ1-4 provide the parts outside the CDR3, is DGGITQSPKYLFRKEGQNVTLSCEQNLNHDAMYWYRQDPGQGLRLIYYSQIVNDFQKGDIAEGYSVSREKKESFPLTVTSAQKNPTAFYLCASTTLGEKLFFGSGTQLSVL.

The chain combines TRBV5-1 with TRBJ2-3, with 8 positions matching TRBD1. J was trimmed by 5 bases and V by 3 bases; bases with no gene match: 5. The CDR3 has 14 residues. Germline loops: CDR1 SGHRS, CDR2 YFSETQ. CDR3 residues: CASSSGQGGDTQYF. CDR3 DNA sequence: TGCGCCAGCAGCTCTGGACAGGGTGGAGATACGCAGTATTTT.

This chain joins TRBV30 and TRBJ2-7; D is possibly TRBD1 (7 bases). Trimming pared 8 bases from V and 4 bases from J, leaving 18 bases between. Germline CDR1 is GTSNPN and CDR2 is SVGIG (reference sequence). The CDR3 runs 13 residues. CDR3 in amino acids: CAGLRGELYEQYF. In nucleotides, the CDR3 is TGTGCCGGTCTCAGGGGGGAATTGTACGAGCAGTACTTC. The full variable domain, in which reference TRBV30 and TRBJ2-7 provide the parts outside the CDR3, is SQTIHQWPATLVQPVGSPLSLECTVEGTSNPNLYWYRQAAGRGLQLLFYSVGIGQISSEVPQNLSASRPQDRQFILSSKKLLLSDSGFYLCAGLRGELYEQYFGPGTRLTVT.

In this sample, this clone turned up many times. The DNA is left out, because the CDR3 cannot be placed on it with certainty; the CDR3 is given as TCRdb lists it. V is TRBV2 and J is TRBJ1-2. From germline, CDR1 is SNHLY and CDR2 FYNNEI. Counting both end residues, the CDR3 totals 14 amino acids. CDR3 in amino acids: CASSFGSGTMASTF.

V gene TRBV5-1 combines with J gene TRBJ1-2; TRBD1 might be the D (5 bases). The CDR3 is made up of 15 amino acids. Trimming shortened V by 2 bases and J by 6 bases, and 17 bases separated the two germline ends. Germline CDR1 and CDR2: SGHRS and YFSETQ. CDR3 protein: CASSLKFRGNHGYTF. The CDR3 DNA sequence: TGCGCCAGCAGCTTAAAGTTCCGGGGGAACCATGGCTACACCTTC. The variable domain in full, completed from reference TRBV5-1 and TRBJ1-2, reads KAGVTQTPRYLIKTRGQQVTLSCSPISGHRSVSWYQQTPGQGLQFLFEYFSETQRNKGNFPGRFSGRQFSNSRSEMNVSTLELGDSALYLCASSLKFRGNHGYTFGSGTRLTVV.

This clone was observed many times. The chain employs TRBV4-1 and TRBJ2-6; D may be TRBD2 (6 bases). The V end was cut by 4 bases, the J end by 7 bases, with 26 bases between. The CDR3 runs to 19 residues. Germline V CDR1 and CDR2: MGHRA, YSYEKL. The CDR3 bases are TGCGCCAGCAGCCCCCGTCAAAGGGACGTATCGGCGGGAGCCAACGTCCTGACTTTC. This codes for CASSPRQRDVSAGANVLTF.

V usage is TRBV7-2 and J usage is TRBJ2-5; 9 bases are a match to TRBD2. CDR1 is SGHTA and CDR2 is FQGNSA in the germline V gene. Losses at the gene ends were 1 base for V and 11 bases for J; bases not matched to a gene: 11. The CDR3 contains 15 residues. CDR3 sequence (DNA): TGTGCCAGCAGCTTAGGGCGGGGGGGTGAACAGTCACAGTACTTC. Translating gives CASSLGRGGEQSQYF.

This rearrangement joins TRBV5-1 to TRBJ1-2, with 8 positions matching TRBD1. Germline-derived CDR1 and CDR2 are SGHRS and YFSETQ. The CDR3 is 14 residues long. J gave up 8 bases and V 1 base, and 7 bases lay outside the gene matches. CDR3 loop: CASSLQGAHSGYTF. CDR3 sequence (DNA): TGCGCCAGCAGCTTGCAGGGGGCGCATAGCGGCTACACCTTC.

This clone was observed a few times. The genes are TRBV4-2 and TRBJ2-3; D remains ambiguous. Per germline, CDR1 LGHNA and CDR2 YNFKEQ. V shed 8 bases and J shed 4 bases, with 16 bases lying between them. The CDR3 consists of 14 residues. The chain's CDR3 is CASSLDNNADTQYF. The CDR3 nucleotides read TGTGCCAGCTCCTTAGACAATAACGCAGATACGCAGTATTTT.

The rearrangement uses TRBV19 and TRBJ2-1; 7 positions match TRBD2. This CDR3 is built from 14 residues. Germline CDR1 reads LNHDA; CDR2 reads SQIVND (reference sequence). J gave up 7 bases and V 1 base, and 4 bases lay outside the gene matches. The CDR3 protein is CASSIVGGSNEQFF. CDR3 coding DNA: TGTGCCAGTAGTATAGTAGGCGGGAGTAATGAGCAGTTCTTC.

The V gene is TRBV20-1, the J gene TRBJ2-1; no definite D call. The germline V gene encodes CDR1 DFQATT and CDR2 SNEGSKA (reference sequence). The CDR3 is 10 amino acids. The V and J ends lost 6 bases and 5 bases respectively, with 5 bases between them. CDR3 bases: TGCAGTGCAGAGCACAATGAGCAGTTCTTC. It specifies CSAEHNEQFF.

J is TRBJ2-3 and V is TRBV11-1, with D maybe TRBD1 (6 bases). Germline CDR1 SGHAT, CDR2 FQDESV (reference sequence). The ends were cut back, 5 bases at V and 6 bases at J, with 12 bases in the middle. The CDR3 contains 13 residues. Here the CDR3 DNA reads TGTGCCAGCAGCCCTCGTCAGGGGGATACGCAGTATTTT. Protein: CASSPRQGDTQYF.

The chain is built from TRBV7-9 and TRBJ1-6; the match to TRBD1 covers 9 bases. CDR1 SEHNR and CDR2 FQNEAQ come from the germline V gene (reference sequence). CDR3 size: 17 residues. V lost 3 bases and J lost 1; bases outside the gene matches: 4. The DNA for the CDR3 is TGTGCCAGCAGCTTGGGGGACAGGGAATCCTATAATTCACCCCTCCACTTT. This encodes CASSLGDRESYNSPLHF.

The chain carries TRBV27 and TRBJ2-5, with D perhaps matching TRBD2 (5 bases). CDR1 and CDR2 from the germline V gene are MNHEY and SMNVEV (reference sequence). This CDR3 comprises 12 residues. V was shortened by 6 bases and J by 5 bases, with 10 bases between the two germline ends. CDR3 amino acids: CASSASGETQYF. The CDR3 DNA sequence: TGTGCCAGCAGCGCAAGCGGCGAGACCCAGTACTTC.

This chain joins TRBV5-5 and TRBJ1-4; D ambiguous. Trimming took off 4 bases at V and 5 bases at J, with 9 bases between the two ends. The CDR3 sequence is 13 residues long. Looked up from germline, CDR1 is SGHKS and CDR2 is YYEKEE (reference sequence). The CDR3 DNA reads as TGTGCCAGCAGCCGGGGAGGGAATGAAAAACTGTTTTTT. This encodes CASSRGGNEKLFF.

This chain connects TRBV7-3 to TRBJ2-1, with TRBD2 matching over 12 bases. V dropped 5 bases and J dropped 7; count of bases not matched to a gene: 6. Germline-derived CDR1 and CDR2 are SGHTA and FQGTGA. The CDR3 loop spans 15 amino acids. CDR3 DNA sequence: TGTGCCAGCAGCATCCTAGCGGGGGGGCGAAATGAGCAGTTCTTC. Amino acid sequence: CASSILAGGRNEQFF.

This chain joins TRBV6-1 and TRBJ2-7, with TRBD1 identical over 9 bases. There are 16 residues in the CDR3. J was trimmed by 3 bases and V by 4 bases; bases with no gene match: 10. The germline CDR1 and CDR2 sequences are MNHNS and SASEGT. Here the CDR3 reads CASSGTGTGSNYEQYF. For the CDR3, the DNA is TGTGCCAGCAGTGGAACCGGGACAGGGAGCAACTACGAGCAGTACTTC.

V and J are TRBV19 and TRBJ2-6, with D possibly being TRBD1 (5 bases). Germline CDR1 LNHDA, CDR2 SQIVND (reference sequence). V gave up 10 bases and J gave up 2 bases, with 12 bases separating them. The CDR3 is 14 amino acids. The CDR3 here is CATNQGTGANVLTF. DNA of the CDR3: TGTGCCACCAATCAGGGAACTGGGGCCAACGTCCTGACTTTC. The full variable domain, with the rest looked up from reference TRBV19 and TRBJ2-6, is DGGITQSPKYLFRKEGQNVTLSCEQNLNHDAMYWYRQDPGQGLRLIYYSQIVNDFQKGDIAEGYSVSREKKESFPLTVTSAQKNPTAFYLCATNQGTGANVLTFGAGSRLTVL.

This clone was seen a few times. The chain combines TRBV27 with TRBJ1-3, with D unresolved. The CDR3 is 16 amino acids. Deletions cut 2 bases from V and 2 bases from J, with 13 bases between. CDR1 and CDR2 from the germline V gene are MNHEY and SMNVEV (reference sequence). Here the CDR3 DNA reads TGTGCCAGCAGTTTAAATAGCGGGTTTACTGGAAACACCATATATTTT. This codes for CASSLNSGFTGNTIYF.

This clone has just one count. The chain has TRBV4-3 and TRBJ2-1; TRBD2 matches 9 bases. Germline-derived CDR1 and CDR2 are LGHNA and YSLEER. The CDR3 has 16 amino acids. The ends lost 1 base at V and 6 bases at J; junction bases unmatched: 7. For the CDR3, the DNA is TGCGCCAGCAGCCAAGTAGCGACTAGCGGAGTCAATGAGCAGTTCTTC. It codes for CASSQVATSGVNEQFF.